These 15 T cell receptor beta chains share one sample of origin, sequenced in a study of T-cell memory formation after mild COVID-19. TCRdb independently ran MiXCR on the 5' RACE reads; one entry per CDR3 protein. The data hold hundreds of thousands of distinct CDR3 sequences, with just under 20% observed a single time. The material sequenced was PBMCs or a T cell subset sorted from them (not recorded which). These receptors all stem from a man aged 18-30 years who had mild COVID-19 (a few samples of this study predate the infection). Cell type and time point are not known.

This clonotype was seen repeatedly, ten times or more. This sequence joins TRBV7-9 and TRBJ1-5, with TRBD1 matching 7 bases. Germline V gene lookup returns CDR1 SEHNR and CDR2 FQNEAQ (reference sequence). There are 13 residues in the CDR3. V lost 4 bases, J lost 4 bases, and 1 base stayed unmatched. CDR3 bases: TGTGCCAGCAGCTCCAGGGGGAATCAGCCCCAGCATTTT. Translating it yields CASSSRGNQPQHF. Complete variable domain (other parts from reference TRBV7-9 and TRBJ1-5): DTGVSQNPRHKITKRGQNVTFRCDPISEHNRLYWYRQTLGQGPEFLTYFQNEAQLEKSRLLSDRFSAERPKGSFSTLEIQRTEQGDSAMYLCASSSRGNQPQHFGDGTRLSIL.

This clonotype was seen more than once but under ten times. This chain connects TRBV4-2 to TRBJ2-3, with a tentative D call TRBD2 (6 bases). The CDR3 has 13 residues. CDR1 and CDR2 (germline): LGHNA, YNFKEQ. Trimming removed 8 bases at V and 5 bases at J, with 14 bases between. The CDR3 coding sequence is TGTGCCAGCCGGGGGAAACTAAGAGATACGCAGTATTTT. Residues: CASRGKLRDTQYF.

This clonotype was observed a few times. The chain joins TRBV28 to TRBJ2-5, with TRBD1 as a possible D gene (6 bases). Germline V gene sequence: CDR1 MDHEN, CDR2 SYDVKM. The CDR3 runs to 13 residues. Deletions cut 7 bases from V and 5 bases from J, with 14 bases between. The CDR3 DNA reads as TGTGCCAGCACCGTGGGGGCGCGGGAGACCCAGTACTTC. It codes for CASTVGARETQYF. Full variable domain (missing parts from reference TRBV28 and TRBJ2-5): DVKVTQSSRYLVKRTGEKVFLECVQDMDHENMFWYRQDPGLGLRLIYFSYDVKMKEKGDIPEGYSVSREKKERFSLILESASTNQTSMYLCASTVGARETQYFGPGTRLLVL.

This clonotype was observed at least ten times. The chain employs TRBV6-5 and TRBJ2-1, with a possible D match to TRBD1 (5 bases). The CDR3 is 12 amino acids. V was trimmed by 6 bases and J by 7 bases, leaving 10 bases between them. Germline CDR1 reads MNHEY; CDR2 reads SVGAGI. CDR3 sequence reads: CASSPQGNEQFF. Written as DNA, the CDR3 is TGTGCCAGCAGCCCTCAGGGAAATGAGCAGTTCTTC.

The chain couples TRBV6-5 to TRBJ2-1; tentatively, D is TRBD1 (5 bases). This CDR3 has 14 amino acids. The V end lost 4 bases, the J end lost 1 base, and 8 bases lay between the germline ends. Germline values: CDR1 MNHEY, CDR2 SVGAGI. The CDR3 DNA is TGTGCCAGCAGTTTTAGGGGATCCTACAATGAGCAGTTCTTC. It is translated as CASSFRGSYNEQFF.

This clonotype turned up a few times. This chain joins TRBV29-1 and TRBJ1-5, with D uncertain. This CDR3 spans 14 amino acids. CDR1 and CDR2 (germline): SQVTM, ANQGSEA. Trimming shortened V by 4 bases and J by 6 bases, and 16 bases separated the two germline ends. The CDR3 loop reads CSVAKGREGQPQHF. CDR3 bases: TGCAGCGTTGCTAAGGGTAGGGAGGGTCAGCCCCAGCATTTT.

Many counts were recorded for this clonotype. CDR3 sequence reads: CASSQEELAGYNEQFF. The CDR3, as DNA: TGCGCCAGCAGCCAAGAGGAACTAGCGGGGTACAATGAGCAGTTCTTC. V and J are TRBV4-1 and TRBJ2-1, with 10 bases fitting TRBD2. J gave up 4 bases and V 0 bases, and 3 bases lay outside the gene matches. This CDR3 is built from 16 residues. In germline, CDR1 is MGHRA, CDR2 YSYEKL.

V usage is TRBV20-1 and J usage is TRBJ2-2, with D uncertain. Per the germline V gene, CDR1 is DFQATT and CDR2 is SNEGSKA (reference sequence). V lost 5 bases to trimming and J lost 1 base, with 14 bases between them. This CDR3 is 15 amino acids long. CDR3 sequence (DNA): TGCAGTGCTCCTTCAACAGACCTGAACACCGGGGAGCTGTTTTTT. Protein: CSAPSTDLNTGELFF.

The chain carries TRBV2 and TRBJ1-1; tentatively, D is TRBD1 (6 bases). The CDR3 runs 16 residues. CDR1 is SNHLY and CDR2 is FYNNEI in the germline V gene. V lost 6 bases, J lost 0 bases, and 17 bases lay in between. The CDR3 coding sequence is TGTGCCAGCAGAGAAATCAGGACAGAAATGAACACTGAAGCTTTCTTT. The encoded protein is CASREIRTEMNTEAFF.

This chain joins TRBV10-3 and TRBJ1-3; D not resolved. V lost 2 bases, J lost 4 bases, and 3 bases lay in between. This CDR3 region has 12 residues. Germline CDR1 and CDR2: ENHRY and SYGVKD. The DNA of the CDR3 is TGTGCCATCAGTGAGCGAGGAAACACCATATATTTT. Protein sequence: CAISERGNTIYF.

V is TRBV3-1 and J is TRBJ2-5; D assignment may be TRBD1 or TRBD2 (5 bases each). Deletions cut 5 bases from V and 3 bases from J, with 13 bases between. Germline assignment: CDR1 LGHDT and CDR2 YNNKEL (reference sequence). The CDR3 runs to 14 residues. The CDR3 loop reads CASSRGAHEETQYF. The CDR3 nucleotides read TGTGCCAGCAGCAGAGGGGCGCACGAAGAGACCCAGTACTTC.

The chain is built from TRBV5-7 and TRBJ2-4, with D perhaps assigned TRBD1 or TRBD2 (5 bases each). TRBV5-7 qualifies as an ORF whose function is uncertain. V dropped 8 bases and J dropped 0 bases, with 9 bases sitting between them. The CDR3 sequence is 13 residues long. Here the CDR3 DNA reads TGTGCCAGGAGGGGTTTAGCCAAAAACATTCAGTACTTC. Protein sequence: CARRGLAKNIQYF.

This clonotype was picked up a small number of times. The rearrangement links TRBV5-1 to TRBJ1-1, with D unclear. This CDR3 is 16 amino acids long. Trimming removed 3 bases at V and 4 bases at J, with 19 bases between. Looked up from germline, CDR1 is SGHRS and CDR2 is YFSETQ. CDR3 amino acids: CASSSWPPGEPTEAFF. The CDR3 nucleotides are TGCGCCAGCAGCTCTTGGCCCCCCGGGGAGCCCACTGAAGCTTTCTTT.

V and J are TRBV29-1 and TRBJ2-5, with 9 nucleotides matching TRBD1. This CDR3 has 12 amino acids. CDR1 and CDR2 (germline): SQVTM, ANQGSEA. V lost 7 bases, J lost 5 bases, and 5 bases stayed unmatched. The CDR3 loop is CSGDRVSETQYF. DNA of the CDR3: TGCAGCGGGGACAGGGTCTCGGAGACCCAGTACTTC.

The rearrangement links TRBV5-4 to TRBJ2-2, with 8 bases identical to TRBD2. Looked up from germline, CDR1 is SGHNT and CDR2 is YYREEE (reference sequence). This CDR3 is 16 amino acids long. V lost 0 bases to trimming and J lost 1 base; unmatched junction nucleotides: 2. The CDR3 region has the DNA TGTGCCAGCAGCTTGGTTAGCGGGGTGAACACCGGGGAGCTGTTTTTT. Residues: CASSLVSGVNTGELFF.